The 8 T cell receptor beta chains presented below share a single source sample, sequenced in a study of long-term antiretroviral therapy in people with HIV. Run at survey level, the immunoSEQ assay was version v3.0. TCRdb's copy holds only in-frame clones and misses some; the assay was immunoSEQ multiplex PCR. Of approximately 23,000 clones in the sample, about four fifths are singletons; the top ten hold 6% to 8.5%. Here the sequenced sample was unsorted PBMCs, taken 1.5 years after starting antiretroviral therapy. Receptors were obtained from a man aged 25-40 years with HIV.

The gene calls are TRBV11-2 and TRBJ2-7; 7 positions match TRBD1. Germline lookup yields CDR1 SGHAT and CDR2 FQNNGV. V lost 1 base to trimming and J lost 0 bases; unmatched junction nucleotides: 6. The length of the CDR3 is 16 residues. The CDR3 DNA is TGTGCCAGCAGCTTAGGGCCAGGGGGAAGCTCCTACGAGCAGTACTTC. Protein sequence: CASSLGPGGSSYEQYF.

This CDR3 is CASSLGSYGYTF. Here the CDR3 DNA reads TGTGCCAGCAGCCTGGGAAGCTATGGCTACACCTTC. V is TRBV28 and J is TRBJ1-2; D not certain. CDR3 length equals 12 residues. Germline CDR1 reads MDHEN; CDR2 reads SYDVKM. V was cut by 6 bases and J by 4 bases, with 9 bases left in between.

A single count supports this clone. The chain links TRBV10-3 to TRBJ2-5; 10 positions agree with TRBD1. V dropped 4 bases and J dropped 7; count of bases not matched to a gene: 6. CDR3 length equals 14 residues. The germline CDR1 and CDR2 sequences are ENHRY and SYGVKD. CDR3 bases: TGTGCCATCAGTGCGGGGACAGGGGAAGGGACCCAGTACTTC. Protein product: CAISAGTGEGTQYF.

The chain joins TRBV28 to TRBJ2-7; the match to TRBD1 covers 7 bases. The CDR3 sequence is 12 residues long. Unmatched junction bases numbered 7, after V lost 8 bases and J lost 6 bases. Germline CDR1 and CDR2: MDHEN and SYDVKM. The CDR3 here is CASWQDRREQYF. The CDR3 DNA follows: TGTGCCAGCTGGCAGGACAGGCGCGAGCAGTACTTC.

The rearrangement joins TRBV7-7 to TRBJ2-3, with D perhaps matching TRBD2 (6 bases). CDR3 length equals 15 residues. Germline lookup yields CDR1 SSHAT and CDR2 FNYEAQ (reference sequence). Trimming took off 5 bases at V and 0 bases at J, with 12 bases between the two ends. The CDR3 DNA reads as TGTGCCAGCAGCGACGGACTACCTAGCACAGATACGCAGTATTTT. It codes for CASSDGLPSTDTQYF. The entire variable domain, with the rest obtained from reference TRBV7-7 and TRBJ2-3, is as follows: GAGVSQSPRYKVTKRGQDVTLRCDPISSHATLYWYQQALGQGPEFLTYFNYEAQPDKSGLPSDRFSAERPEGSISTLTIQRTEQRDSAMYRCASSDGLPSTDTQYFGPGTRLTVL.

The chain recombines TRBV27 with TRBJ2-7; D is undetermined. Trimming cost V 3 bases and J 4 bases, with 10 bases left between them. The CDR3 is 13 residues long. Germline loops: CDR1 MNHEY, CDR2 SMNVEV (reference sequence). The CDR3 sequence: CASSFGPRYEQYF. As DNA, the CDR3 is TGTGCCAGCAGTTTCGGACCCCGATACGAGCAGTACTTC.

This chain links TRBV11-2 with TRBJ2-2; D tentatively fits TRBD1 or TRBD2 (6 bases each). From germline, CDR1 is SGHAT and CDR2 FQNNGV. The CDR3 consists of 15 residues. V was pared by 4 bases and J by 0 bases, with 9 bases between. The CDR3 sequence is CASSSGGANTGELFF. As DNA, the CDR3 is TGTGCCAGCAGCTCCGGGGGCGCGAACACCGGGGAGCTGTTTTTT.

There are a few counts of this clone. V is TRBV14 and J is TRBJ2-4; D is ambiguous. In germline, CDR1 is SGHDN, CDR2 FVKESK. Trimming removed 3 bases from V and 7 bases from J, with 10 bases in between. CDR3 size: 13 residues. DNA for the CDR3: TGTGCCAGCAGCCACCGGGTCTTGAACATTCAGTACTTC. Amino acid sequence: CASSHRVLNIQYF. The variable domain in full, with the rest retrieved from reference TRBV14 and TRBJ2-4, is EAGVTQFPSHSVIEKGQTVTLRCDPISGHDNLYWYRRVMGKEIKFLLHFVKESKQDESGMPNNRFLAERTGGTYSTLKVQPAELEDSGVYFCASSHRVLNIQYFGAGTRLSVL.